There are many counts of the clone carrying this T cell receptor beta chain. Its antigen is currently unknown. TCRdb passed the PCR reads through MiXCR, listing each CDR3 protein once. This table has over 600,000 distinct CDR3 sequences, nearly 20% appearing once. This sample was included in a study of molecular identifiers for immune sequencing clone quantification. Findings and caveats of the study: Among effectors, clones above 20 RNA copies held over 99% of molecules; among naive cells, under 1%.

Using a CD8+CD4-CCR7+CD45RA+ phenotype, naive CD8 T cells were sorted. The V gene's germline CDR1 is DFQATT and CDR2 SNEGSKA (reference sequence). CDR3 length: 15 amino acids. V lost 5 bases and J lost 0, with 15 bases in between. This sequence was found in a human donor in good health. Some libraries in this study had Jurkat cell RNA spiked in. This chain joins TRBV20-1 and TRBJ2-3; tentatively, D is TRBD1 (6 bases). Material: naive CD8+ T cells from blood, with Jurkat cell RNA spiked in. This sample's subset: FACS-sorted CD8+CD4-CCR7+CD45RA+ naive T cells. The CDR3 loop is CSARPRDTSTDTQYF. The CDR3 bases are TGCAGTGCTCGCCCTAGGGACACGAGCACAGATACGCAGTATTTT.